These 12 T cell receptor beta chains share one sample of origin, sequenced in a study of monozygotic twins with inflammatory bowel disease. TCRdb reanalyzed the 5' RACE reads and collapses them to one entry per CDR3 protein, without DNA. The sample data list about 160,000 distinct CDR3 sequences. Sequencing was done on a sample of blood. Every receptor here comes from a human donor with ulcerative colitis or Crohn's disease, or a healthy co-twin of an affected twin (not recorded which).

The gene calls are TRBV14 and TRBJ2-7. The CDR3 length is 12 residues. Germline lookup yields CDR1 SGHDN and CDR2 FVKESK. Here the CDR3 reads CASSQYTYEQYF.

The chain couples TRBV4-2 to TRBJ1-5; TCRdb outputs TRBD1, but without DNA this stays unchecked. The CDR3 has 19 amino acids. The germline gives CDR1 LGHNA, CDR2 YNFKEQ. The CDR3 loop reads CASSPGGTGVRGSNQPQHF.

The genes are TRBV5-1 and TRBJ2-5; TCRdb proposes TRBD1, but this gene call is untestable without DNA. CDR1 SGHRS and CDR2 YFSETQ come from the germline V gene. The CDR3 covers 15 residues. The chain's CDR3 is CASSYPRQGKETQYF.

This rearrangement joins TRBV28 to TRBJ2-3; the TCRdb call, TRBD2, lacks DNA for checking. Looked up from germline, CDR1 is MDHEN and CDR2 is SYDVKM. This CDR3 comprises 15 residues. The CDR3 protein is CASSGGTSSPDTQYF. The whole variable domain, filled in from reference TRBV28 and TRBJ2-3, reads DVKVTQSSRYLVKRTGEKVFLECVQDMDHENMFWYRQDPGLGLRLIYFSYDVKMKEKGDIPEGYSVSREKKERFSLILESASTNQTSMYLCASSGGTSSPDTQYFGPGTRLTVL.

This sequence joins TRBV7-2 and TRBJ2-7; absent DNA, TCRdb's TRBD2 call cannot be checked. This CDR3 is 15 amino acids long. Germline V CDR1 and CDR2: SGHTA, FQGNSA. CDR3 in amino acids: CASSSGLAGVNEQYF.

The chain has TRBV5-1 and TRBJ2-5; TCRdb selects TRBD1, and the lack of DNA leaves this call unchecked. The germline V gene has CDR1 SGHRS and CDR2 YFSETQ. The CDR3 covers 15 residues. CDR3 loop: CASSPWEGAQETQYF.

The gene calls are TRBV10-3 and TRBJ1-1. This CDR3 spans 12 amino acids. In germline, CDR1 is ENHRY, CDR2 SYGVKD. CDR3 in amino acids: CAIGAFFAEAFF.

This chain uses TRBV29-1 with TRBJ2-7; the D call of TRBD1 rests on TCRdb alone, since no DNA is present to check it. Germline V CDR1 and CDR2: SQVTM, ANQGSEA. This CDR3 is built from 13 residues. The CDR3 reads CSVGVGGFGEQYF.

The CDR3 region is CASALGGIGGSYETQYF. V and J are TRBV5-1 and TRBJ2-5; the D gene TCRdb calls, TRBD2, cannot be checked with no DNA. The CDR3 runs 17 residues. The V gene's germline CDR1 is SGHRS and CDR2 YFSETQ.

The rearrangement links TRBV4-1 to TRBJ2-6; TCRdb designates TRBD1, a call that cannot be tested without DNA. This CDR3 comprises 17 residues. Germline lookup yields CDR1 MGHRA and CDR2 YSYEKL. CDR3 region: CASSQDPVASGANVLTF.

This chain connects TRBV29-1 to TRBJ1-3. This CDR3 contains 16 residues. CDR1 and CDR2 from the germline V gene are SQVTM and ANQGSEA. CDR3 loop: CSAVEGPVLSGNTIYF.

This chain uses TRBV18 with TRBJ2-3; the D call of TRBD1 rests on TCRdb alone, since no DNA is present to check it. Germline V lookup: CDR1 KGHSH, CDR2 LQKENI. The CDR3 loop spans 14 amino acids. The CDR3 here is CASSKDRGTDTQYF.